This T cell receptor beta chain was sequenced in a study of OX40 agonist ivuxolimab in advanced cancers. Study results and caveats: Clonal expansion among partial responders at 0.1-3.0 mg/kg ranked near the lowest.

Autoimmune disease history or systemic immunosuppression led to patients being barred. Data came from immunoSEQ multiplex PCR; TCRdb stores just in-frame clones and leaves some out. The sample has about 82,000 clones; less than 90% are singletons. This clone was observed a handful of times. Its specificity is not known. Germline CDR1 KGHSH, CDR2 LQKENI. The CDR3 is made up of 14 amino acids. Trimming took 3 bases from V and 5 from J; bases not matched to a gene: 5. The genes are TRBV18 and TRBJ2-7; TRBD2 aligns across 9 bases. The receptor comes from an adult with an advanced solid tumor such as melanoma, head and neck, liver or kidney cancer. This material consisted of CD4+ or CD8+ T cells sorted from blood, taken in a trial of the OX40 agonist ivuxolimab. DNA for the CDR3: TGTGCCAGCTCACCTCAGCGGGGGGAAGACGAGCAGTACTTC. Amino acids: CASSPQRGEDEQYF. The full variable domain, completed using reference TRBV18 and TRBJ2-7, is NAGVMQNPRHLVRRRGQEARLRCSPMKGHSHVYWYRQLPEEGLKFMVYLQKENIIDESGMPKERFSAEFPKEGPSILRIQQVVRGDSAAYFCASSPQRGEDEQYFGPGTRLTVT.